The clone carrying this T cell receptor (beta chain) was detected ten times or more. Its antigen remains unidentified. The sample originates from a study of CD8+CD57+ T cells in acquired aplastic anemia. Study summary: Yields of DNA that came from sorted CD4+ and CD8+ cells averaged approximately 3.5 ug.

Study conclusions and caveats: The same twenty-nine CD8+ CDR3 sequences occurred in patients and in controls. The CD8+ Simpson's diversity of patients and controls was not significantly different.

Genomic DNA constituted the template upon which TCR beta VDJ and CDR3 profiling was performed. Each CDR3 protein is one row after TCRdb ran MiXCR on the reads. The repertoire holds 150,000 to 160,000 distinct CDR3 sequences, with roughly 49% as singletons. Before being chosen for sequencing, patients had shown CD8+CD57+ cell expansion by flow cytometry. The patients, all of them, had severe acquired aplastic anemia. The V end lost 4 bases, the J end lost 5 bases, and 13 bases lay between the germline ends. This CDR3 spans 13 amino acids. The germline V gene encodes CDR1 SGDLS and CDR2 YYNGEE. The sample comprised sorted CD4+, CD8+, or CD8+CD57+ T cells (not recorded which) from PBMCs. The chain links TRBV9 to TRBJ2-7; possible D gene TRBD2, 5 bases. The TCR sequence derives from a human donor with aplastic anemia. Here the CDR3 reads CASSPGPEDEQYF. The DNA of the CDR3 is TGTGCCAGCAGCCCAGGACCGGAGGACGAGCAGTACTTC.